The rows below give T cell receptor beta chains drawn from one sample of a study of blood T cell repertoires in COVID-19. TCRdb's table, derived via immunoSEQ multiplex PCR, lists solely in-frame clones and lacks some. The sample carries some 200,000 clones, more than 75% recorded once. The sequenced sample was peripheral blood. The receptors were sampled from a human donor in a cohort sampled during active COVID-19. Both conserved end residues are part of each CDR3. The D gene is left open where the match is weak. Only part of the rows carry a size: once, few, many, or a class if the clone is expanded.

J,size,D,V,DNA,CDR3
TRBJ2-5,.,TRBD2,TRBV27,TGTGCCAGCAGTTTCGTGGGGGGGAAAGAGACCCAGTACTTC,CASSFVGGKETQYF
TRBJ2-5,.,TRBD1,TRBV12-5,TGTGCTAGTGGTTTGGTACTAGGACAGGGTTTGGAGACCCAGTACTTC,CASGLVLGQGLETQYF
TRBJ1-5,once,.,TRBV24-1,TGTGCCACCAGTGATTCTGGCAACCCAGGGGACCAGCCCCAGCATTTT,CATSDSGNPGDQPQHF
TRBJ2-1,.,TRBD1,TRBV24-1,TGTGCCACCAGTGATTTTGACAGGGCTTTGAGGAATGAGCAGTTCTTC,CATSDFDRALRNEQFF
TRBJ2-7,.,TRBD2,TRBV7-2,TGTGCCAGCAGCCCCGGGGGGGGTAAAAGCTACGAGCAGTACTTC,CASSPGGGKSYEQYF
TRBJ1-6,.,.,TRBV7-9,TGTGCCAGCAGCGGATACAGGTGGCCCTCACCCCTCCACTTT,CASSGYRWPSPLHF
TRBJ1-1,few,.,TRBV6-5,TGTGCCAGCAGGGGACAATACACTGAAGCTTTCTTT,CASRGQYTEAFF
TRBJ2-3,.,.,TRBV28,TGTGCCAGCACCCCCGGAACAGGAGGCACAGATACGCAGTATTTT,CASTPGTGGTDTQYF
TRBJ2-2,.,TRBD1,TRBV15,TGTGCCACCAGTACGGACAGGGGGCTAACCGGGGAGCTGTTTTTT,CATSTDRGLTGELFF
TRBJ2-7,.,TRBD1,TRBV29-1,TGCAGCGTTCTTGACAGGGTTGGTTACGAGCAGTACTTC,CSVLDRVGYEQYF
TRBJ1-5,once,.,TRBV4-3,TGCGCCAGCAGCCAAGATGCGGGGTTACCCAATCAGCCCCAGCATTTT,CASSQDAGLPNQPQHF
TRBJ2-7,many,TRBD1,TRBV18,TGTGCCAGCTCACCACGGGGACAGGGCCAAGGCGAGCAGTACTTC,CASSPRGQGQGEQYF
TRBJ2-1,.,.,TRBV10-3,TGTGCCATCAGTGGAGCCCTAGCAAGCTCCTACAATGAGCAGTTCTTC,CAISGALASSYNEQFF
TRBJ2-1,.,TRBD1,TRBV6-2/TRBV6-3,TGTGCCAGCAGTTACAGGGGGCAGGGACCATACAATGAGCAGTTCTTC,CASSYRGQGPYNEQFF
TRBJ1-1,.,.,TRBV7-6,TGTGCCAGCAGCTTAGAACAGAACACTGAAGCTTTCTTT,CASSLEQNTEAFF
TRBJ1-2,.,.,TRBV5-4,TGTGCCAGCAGCCCAGGTGGCCCCAACTATGGCTACACCTTC,CASSPGGPNYGYTF
TRBJ2-3,.,.,TRBV7-9,TGTGCCAGCAGCTTAGCGGCTAGCGCGGATACGCAGTATTTT,CASSLAASADTQYF
TRBJ2-7,.,TRBD2,TRBV9,TGTGCCAGCAGCCCCCGAGGGTTAGCGGGGACTAGGGGAAAATACGAGCAGTACTTC,CASSPRGLAGTRGKYEQYF
TRBJ2-5,.,.,TRBV4-1,TGCGCCAGCAGCCATACGGACAGAGAGGAGACCCAGTACTTC,CASSHTDREETQYF
TRBJ2-1,.,TRBD1,TRBV24-1,TGTGCCACCAGTGCCTGGGACAGGGGAAATGAGCAGTTCTTC,CATSAWDRGNEQFF
TRBJ1-3,.,.,TRBV5-4,TGTGCCAGCAGCCGGTTTGGAGGGGCCTTCTCTGGAAACACCATATATTTT,CASSRFGGAFSGNTIYF
TRBJ2-3,.,TRBD2,TRBV4-1,TGCGCCAGCAGCCAAGTACTAGCGGGGCCATCGAGTACGCAGTATTTT,CASSQVLAGPSSTQYF
TRBJ1-2,once,.,TRBV7-3,TGTGCCAGCAGCCCCGAGGGAGGGAACTATGGCTACACCTTC,CASSPEGGNYGYTF
TRBJ1-2,.,TRBD1,TRBV7-2,TGTGCCAGCAGCTTAGACCGGGACAGCGGCTACACCTTC,CASSLDRDSGYTF
TRBJ1-1,.,TRBD1,TRBV6-6,TGTGCCAGCAGGTCGAGGGACAGCCAAAAAGCTTTCTTT,CASRSRDSQKAFF
TRBJ2-5,few,.,TRBV5-4,TGTGCCAGCAGCAGGGTACCAGGGGAGACCCAGTACTTC,CASSRVPGETQYF
TRBJ2-7,once,.,TRBV7-8,TGTGCCAGCAGCTCCGCAGGGGCCCCTGTGGTGGAGCAGTACTTC,CASSSAGAPVVEQYF
TRBJ1-4,.,.,TRBV11-2,TGTGCCAGCAGCTTGAACACCGTCCCCAATGAAAAACTGTTTTTT,CASSLNTVPNEKLFF
TRBJ2-1,.,TRBD2,TRBV7-2,TGTGCCAGCAGCTCTCAACTAGCGGGAGTTTCTAATGAGCAGTTCTTC,CASSSQLAGVSNEQFF